Below, 8 T cell receptor beta chains from the same sample are listed, as sequenced in a study of OX40 agonist ivuxolimab in advanced cancers. Clones were sequenced by immunoSEQ multiplex PCR, and TCRdb holds only the in-frame ones, with some missing. The data hold tens of thousands of clones, with more than 65% observed a single time. The input for sequencing was CD4+ or CD8+ T cells sorted from blood, taken in a trial of the OX40 agonist ivuxolimab. Source of these receptors: an adult with an advanced solid tumor such as melanoma, head and neck, liver or kidney cancer.

The chain joins TRBV5-1 to TRBJ1-1; D is possibly TRBD1 (5 bases). CDR1 is SGHRS and CDR2 is YFSETQ in the germline V gene. Between the trimmed V and J ends, which lost 4 bases and 4 bases, there was a span of 20 bases. The CDR3 is made up of 16 amino acids. The CDR3, as DNA: TGCGCCAGCAGCATTGGGGGGTCAAACCCTGGCACTGAAGCTTTCTTT. The encoded protein is CASSIGGSNPGTEAFF.

The CDR3 sequence: CASSLRPTSGTYNEQFF. In DNA, the CDR3 is TGCGCCAGCAGCCTGCGCCCGACTAGCGGGACCTACAATGAGCAGTTCTTC. The rearrangement uses TRBV5-1 and TRBJ2-1; 11 nucleotides line up with TRBD2. The J segment lost 2 bases and the V segment lost 4 bases, leaving 8 bases of the junction unmatched. The CDR3 has 17 residues. CDR1 and CDR2 (germline): SGHRS, YFSETQ.

V is TRBV7-2 and J is TRBJ2-5; TRBD2 matches at 8 bases. The CDR3 runs to 14 residues. CDR1 SGHTA and CDR2 FQGNSA come from the germline V gene. After removal of 4 bases from V and 2 bases from J, the junction contained 3 bases not matched to a gene. CDR3 DNA sequence: TGTGCCAGCAGCTCCATAGCGGGGCAAGAGACCCAGTACTTC. This encodes CASSSIAGQETQYF.

The chain links TRBV7-2 to TRBJ1-1; 8 positions match TRBD1. Germline loops: CDR1 SGHTA, CDR2 FQGNSA. This CDR3 is built from 14 residues. V lost 1 base, J lost 5 bases, and 3 bases stayed unmatched. In nucleotides, the CDR3 is TGTGCCAGCAGCTTAGTCGGACAGGGAACTGAAGCTTTCTTT. It codes for CASSLVGQGTEAFF.

This clone was seen ten or more times. The chain uses TRBV27 and TRBJ2-1; tentatively, D is TRBD2 (5 bases). The CDR3 spans 13 residues. Trimming stripped 7 bases from V and 6 bases from J, with 13 bases between. Germline-derived CDR1 and CDR2 are MNHEY and SMNVEV (reference sequence). The CDR3 region is CASTGNFGNEQFF. The CDR3 nucleotides read TGTGCCAGCACCGGGAACTTCGGCAATGAGCAGTTCTTC.

The chain recombines TRBV5-1 with TRBJ1-4; the match to TRBD1 covers 8 bases. Germline values: CDR1 SGHRS, CDR2 YFSETQ. The CDR3 length is 14 residues. V gave up 4 bases and J gave up 6 bases; unmatched junction bases: 5. Here the CDR3 reads CASSEGQGDEKLFF. The CDR3 DNA is TGCGCCAGCAGCGAAGGACAGGGAGATGAAAAACTGTTTTTT.

The V and J genes are TRBV15 and TRBJ2-7; no definite D call. Deletions cut 0 bases from V and 6 bases from J, with 12 bases between. Germline CDR1 LNHNV, CDR2 YYDKDF (reference sequence). This CDR3 comprises 14 residues. The CDR3 loop is CATSRDGWSREQYF. The CDR3 DNA reads as TGTGCCACCAGCAGAGATGGGTGGTCGCGCGAGCAGTACTTC. The variable domain in full, with the rest retrieved from reference TRBV15 and TRBJ2-7, is DAMVIQNPRYQVTQFGKPVTLSCSQTLNHNVMYWYQQKSSQAPKLLFHYYDKDFNNEADTPDNFQSRRPNTSFCFLDIRSPGLGDTAMYLCATSRDGWSREQYFGPGTRLTVT.

The table lists this clone with a count of one. This chain links TRBV14 with TRBJ2-2; D unclear. The CDR3 length is 16 residues. Trimming stripped 4 bases from V and 4 bases from J, with 16 bases between. CDR1 and CDR2 from the germline V gene are SGHDN and FVKESK. The CDR3 region is CASSPSLLRGTGELFF. CDR3 sequence (DNA): TGTGCCAGCAGCCCCTCTCTGCTACGAGGCACCGGGGAGCTGTTTTTT.